Below are 23 T cell receptor beta chains sequenced from a single sample in a study of blood T cell repertoires in COVID-19. TCRdb's copy holds only in-frame clones and misses some; the assay was immunoSEQ multiplex PCR. This table has a few hundred thousand clones, 86% appearing once. The specimen sequenced was peripheral blood. The receptors were gathered from a man in his fifties or sixties with acute or convalescent COVID-19.

The chain links TRBV19 to TRBJ2-2; TRBD1 might be the D (5 bases). The CDR3 is 14 residues long. V lost 8 bases and J lost 1, with 11 bases in between. Germline CDR1 LNHDA, CDR2 SQIVND (reference sequence). The CDR3 here is CASAIDRNTGELFF. The CDR3 DNA reads TGTGCCAGTGCCATCGACAGGAACACCGGGGAGCTGTTTTTT.

V usage is TRBV18 and J usage is TRBJ2-1, with D hard to call. V was shortened by 1 base and J by 8 bases, with 15 bases between the two germline ends. Germline CDR1 reads KGHSH; CDR2 reads LQKENI. CDR3 size: 15 residues. The CDR3 DNA reads as TGTGCCAGCTCACCACTTGTTTTAGGTAGCCATGAGCAGTTCTTC. Its protein product is CASSPLVLGSHEQFF.

The rearrangement joins TRBV19 to TRBJ2-7, with TRBD1 matching over 7 bases. The V segment lost 5 bases and the J segment 2 bases; nucleotides outside the gene matches: 9. The CDR3 is 15 amino acids. CDR1 LNHDA and CDR2 SQIVND come from the germline V gene (reference sequence). The CDR3: CASSGNRDSAYEQYF. In DNA, the CDR3 is TGTGCCAGTAGTGGGAACCGGGACAGCGCCTACGAGCAGTACTTC.

The rearrangement joins TRBV19 to TRBJ2-5; 7 bases are a match to TRBD2. Looked up from germline, CDR1 is LNHDA and CDR2 is SQIVND (reference sequence). Germline trimming cut 3 bases from V and 4 bases from J; bases unmatched to any gene: 11. The CDR3 has 16 residues. The DNA for the CDR3 is TGTGCCAGTAGTATTAATGGCGGGAGTGTCTCAGAGACCCAGTACTTC. Translating it yields CASSINGGSVSETQYF.

The chain has TRBV15 and TRBJ2-7; 8 nucleotides line up with TRBD2. The germline V gene has CDR1 LNHNV and CDR2 YYDKDF (reference sequence). There are 15 residues in the CDR3. Trimming took 3 bases from V and 1 from J; bases not matched to a gene: 5. The CDR3 is CATSRELAVSYEQYF. The CDR3 DNA reads TGTGCCACCAGCAGGGAACTAGCGGTTTCCTACGAGCAGTACTTC.

The chain is built from TRBV4-1 and TRBJ1-4, with D uncertain. The length of the CDR3 is 16 residues. V was shortened by 4 bases and J by 3 bases, with 15 bases between the two germline ends. Germline lookup yields CDR1 MGHRA and CDR2 YSYEKL. The CDR3 sequence is CASSLIITGANEKLFF. The CDR3 coding sequence is TGCGCCAGCAGCCTTATTATAACCGGGGCTAATGAAAAACTGTTTTTT.

CDR3 in DNA: TGTGCCAGCAGCTTACGTCGCTTCGGACAATTTGGGGAGACCCAGTACTTC. Its protein is CASSLRRFGQFGETQYF. J is TRBJ2-5 and V is TRBV7-8; a weak D match, TRBD1 (5 bases). CDR1 and CDR2 from the germline V gene are SGHVS and FQNEAQ. V lost 2 bases and J 5 bases, leaving 21 bases between the germline ends. The CDR3 extends over 17 amino acids.

This clone was observed a few times. The rearrangement uses TRBV15 and TRBJ1-2; perhaps TRBD1 as D (6 bases). The V gene lost 2 bases and the J gene lost 4 bases, with 11 bases spanning the gap. Germline lookup yields CDR1 LNHNV and CDR2 YYDKDF (reference sequence). CDR3 length: 14 residues. The chain's CDR3 is CATSRRGTSYGYTF. In nucleotides, the CDR3 is TGTGCCACCAGCAGAAGGGGGACAAGCTATGGCTACACCTTC.

The V and J genes are TRBV7-3 and TRBJ2-3, with D possibly being TRBD2 (5 bases). CDR3 size: 12 residues. Germline CDR1 and CDR2: SGHTA and FQGTGA. V lost 5 bases, J lost 6 bases, and 9 bases lay in between. This chain's CDR3 is CASSAPGDTQYF. DNA for the CDR3: TGTGCCAGCAGCGCCCCGGGGGATACGCAGTATTTT.

The chain is built from TRBV29-1 and TRBJ1-1; weak D call: TRBD1 (5 bases). The germline V gene has CDR1 SQVTM and CDR2 ANQGSEA. The V end lost 6 bases, the J end lost 3 bases, and 14 bases lay between the germline ends. This CDR3 spans 13 amino acids. The CDR3 nucleotides read TGCAGCGTGACAGTAGTTGGTTACACTGAAGCTTTCTTT. Residues: CSVTVVGYTEAFF.

The rearrangement links TRBV6-1 to TRBJ1-3; no clear D gene. The CDR3 spans 15 residues. V lost 1 base and J 3 bases, leaving 10 bases between the germline ends. Germline CDR1 is MNHNS and CDR2 is SASEGT. The chain's CDR3 is CASSEDRGVGNTIYF. Here the CDR3 DNA reads TGTGCCAGCAGTGAAGATCGGGGTGTTGGAAACACCATATATTTT.

This clone was recorded once. DNA for the CDR3: TGTGCCAGCAGCTCGCTCTGGCGGGAGGGCGGGGAGACCCAGTACTTC. Its protein product is CASSSLWREGGETQYF. The rearrangement joins TRBV7-9 to TRBJ2-5; TRBD2 matches at 9 bases. The CDR3 length is 16 residues. Trimming took 4 bases from V and 5 from J; bases not matched to a gene: 11. Germline V gene lookup returns CDR1 SEHNR and CDR2 FQNEAQ (reference sequence).

The chain joins TRBV15 to TRBJ1-2, with D hard to call. Per germline, CDR1 LNHNV and CDR2 YYDKDF (reference sequence). The V end was cut by 0 bases, the J end by 2 bases, with 13 bases between. This CDR3 has 16 amino acids. The CDR3 bases are TGTGCCACCAGCAGAGATCAATACCAGGAAAACTATGGCTACACCTTC. This encodes CATSRDQYQENYGYTF.

The rearrangement joins TRBV7-2 to TRBJ1-5; possibly TRBD1 for D (6 bases). Deletions cut 2 bases from V and 5 bases from J, with 7 bases between. CDR1 SGHTA and CDR2 FQGNSA come from the germline V gene. The CDR3 runs 13 residues. The CDR3 DNA reads TGTGCCAGCAGCTTAAAGGGGGATCAGCCCCAGCATTTT. Encoded protein: CASSLKGDQPQHF.

This clone occurred a few times. The chain combines TRBV28 with TRBJ1-2; 9 bases line up with TRBD1. Germline CDR1 and CDR2: MDHEN and SYDVKM. With 7 bases clipped from V and 5 bases from J, the junction kept 8 bases outside the gene matches. The CDR3 consists of 14 residues. The CDR3 region is CASIPGTGRYGYTF. The CDR3 nucleotides are TGTGCCAGCATCCCCGGGACAGGGAGGTATGGCTACACCTTC.

The chain is built from TRBV6-5 and TRBJ1-1; no clear D. There are 15 residues in the CDR3. V was trimmed by 7 bases and J by 0 bases, leaving 15 bases between them. The germline gives CDR1 MNHEY, CDR2 SVGAGI. CDR3 sequence: CASNLVAKMNTEAFF. The CDR3 DNA reads TGTGCCAGCAACCTCGTGGCAAAAATGAACACTGAAGCTTTCTTT.

This clone was detected a few times. Distinct nucleotide sequences in the sample also encode this CDR3. The chain is built from TRBV27 and TRBJ1-4; a possible D gene is TRBD1 (5 bases). This CDR3 region has 14 residues. Germline CDR1 is MNHEY and CDR2 is SMNVEV (reference sequence). Trimming removed 3 bases at V and 5 bases at J, with 10 bases between. The CDR3 DNA reads as TGTGCCAGCAGTTTCCAGGGCCCGAATGAAAAACTGTTTTTT. It translates to CASSFQGPNEKLFF.

V and J are TRBV6-5 and TRBJ1-2, with D possibly being TRBD1 (6 bases). The CDR3 spans 14 residues. CDR1 and CDR2 (germline): MNHEY, SVGAGI. Trimming shortened V by 6 bases and J by 0 bases, and 11 bases separated the two germline ends. Here the CDR3 DNA reads TGTGCCAGCAGGGGACATACCGCTAACTATGGCTACACCTTC. This codes for CASRGHTANYGYTF.

This clone appeared once. The V gene is TRBV5-5, the J gene TRBJ2-1, with D uncertain. The length of the CDR3 is 15 residues. Trimming shortened V by 0 bases and J by 9 bases, and 16 bases separated the two germline ends. From germline, CDR1 is SGHKS and CDR2 YYEKEE (reference sequence). CDR3 nucleotides: TGTGCCAGCAGCTTGGTTTCTCAAACTTGGGCTGAGCAGTTCTTC. Translated: CASSLVSQTWAEQFF. Filled out from reference TRBV5-5 and TRBJ2-1, the complete variable domain reads DAGVTQSPTHLIKTRGQQVTLRCSPISGHKSVSWYQQVLGQGPQFIFQYYEKEERGRGNFPDRFSARQFPNYSSELNVNALLLGDSALYLCASSLVSQTWAEQFFGPGTRLTVL.

A single count supports this clone. The genes are TRBV10-3 and TRBJ2-2; TRBD2 agrees at 11 bases. Germline V gene lookup returns CDR1 ENHRY and CDR2 SYGVKD. The length of the CDR3 is 19 residues. V was pared by 6 bases and J by 2 bases, with 14 bases of the junction left unmatched. The CDR3 region is CAIRVDPGLAEINTGELFF. In DNA form, the CDR3 reads TGTGCCATCAGAGTCGATCCGGGACTAGCGGAGATAAACACCGGGGAGCTGTTTTTT.

The chain combines TRBV7-9 with TRBJ2-6, with TRBD2 identical over 10 bases. Trimming took 0 bases from V and 2 from J; bases not matched to a gene: 7. The CDR3 consists of 19 residues. The V gene's germline CDR1 is SEHNR and CDR2 FQNEAQ (reference sequence). The CDR3 sequence: CASSLAGSGRTAGANVLTF. In DNA, the CDR3 is TGTGCCAGCAGCTTAGCGGGTAGCGGGAGGACCGCTGGGGCCAACGTCCTGACTTTC.

The CDR3 DNA reads TGTGCCAGCAGCGCCCCCGGGAGCGGTCAAGAGACCCAGTACTTC. It encodes CASSAPGSGQETQYF. The V call is TRBV9, the J call TRBJ2-5, with D perhaps matching TRBD2 (6 bases). Germline CDR1 SGDLS, CDR2 YYNGEE. This CDR3 is 15 amino acids long. The germline V and J ends were trimmed by 3 bases and 2 bases, with 14 bases remaining between them.

The chain employs TRBV19 and TRBJ1-5; D is unclear. The germline gives CDR1 LNHDA, CDR2 SQIVND (reference sequence). With 3 bases removed from V and 5 bases from J, the gap between germline ends came to 8 bases. The CDR3 has 13 amino acids. The CDR3 nucleotides are TGTGCCAGTAGTATCGGAGGAGATCAGCCCCAGCATTTT. Amino acids: CASSIGGDQPQHF.